Here is one T cell receptor (beta chain) with its context. The target antigen is unknown. The assay was immunoSEQ multiplex PCR, and TCRdb's table has in-frame clones only and misses some. The repertoire holds around 38,000 clones, with 80% to 90% as singletons. In germline, CDR1 is LGHNA, CDR2 YNFKEQ. The CDR3 is 16 residues long. The V gene lost 3 bases and the J gene lost 0 bases, with 12 bases spanning the gap. The data belong to a study of radiotherapy plus CTLA-4 blockade in lung cancer. Findings of the study overall: The study found tumor-derived TCR clones expanded in blood after radiotherapy plus ipilimumab.

The V gene is TRBV4-2, the J gene TRBJ2-1; the D gene is possibly TRBD2 (5 bases). The origin of this receptor is a human donor with non-small cell lung cancer whose response to radiotherapy plus ipilimumab could not be evaluated. The material sequenced was peripheral blood, taken from a patient treated with radiotherapy plus ipilimumab. The CDR3 reads CASSQYAGSSYNEQFF. As DNA, the CDR3 is TGTGCCAGCAGCCAGTACGCGGGCAGCTCCTACAATGAGCAGTTCTTC.